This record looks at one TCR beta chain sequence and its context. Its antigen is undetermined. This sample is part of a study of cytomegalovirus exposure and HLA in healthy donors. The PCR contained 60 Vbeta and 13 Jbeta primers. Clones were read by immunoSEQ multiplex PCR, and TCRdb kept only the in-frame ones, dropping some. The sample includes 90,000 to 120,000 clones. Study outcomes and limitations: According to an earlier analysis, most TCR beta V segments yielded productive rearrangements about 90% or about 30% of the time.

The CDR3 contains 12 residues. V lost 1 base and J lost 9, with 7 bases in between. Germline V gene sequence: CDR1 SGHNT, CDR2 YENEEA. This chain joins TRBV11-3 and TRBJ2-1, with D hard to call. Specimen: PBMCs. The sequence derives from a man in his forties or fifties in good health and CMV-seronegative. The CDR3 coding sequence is TGTGCCAGCAGCTTAGTCGAGTTTGAGCAGTTCTTC. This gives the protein CASSLVEFEQFF. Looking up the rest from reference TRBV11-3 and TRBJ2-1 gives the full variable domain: EAGVVQSPRYKIIEKKQPVAFWCNPISGHNTLYWYLQNLGQGPELLIRYENEEAVDDSQLPKDRFSAERLKGVDSTLKIQPAELGDSAVYLCASSLVEFEQFFGPGTRLTVL.